One T cell receptor beta chain is described in this entry. This entry belongs to a study of cytomegalovirus exposure and HLA in healthy donors. PCR used 60 Vbeta primers and 13 Jbeta primers. Clones were sequenced by immunoSEQ multiplex PCR, and TCRdb holds only the in-frame ones, with some missing. The sample has about 220,000 clones; 65% to 75% are singletons. The receptor was isolated from a woman aged 25 to 39 in good health and CMV-seronegative. The specimen sequenced was PBMCs.

The CDR3 here is CASSLDGGSGTGELFF. For the CDR3, the DNA is TGTGCCAGCAGCTTAGATGGGGGGTCCGGCACCGGGGAGCTGTTTTTT. The genes are TRBV13 and TRBJ2-2; maybe TRBD2 (6 bases). With 1 base removed from V and 4 bases from J, the gap between germline ends came to 13 bases. The germline V gene has CDR1 PRHDT and CDR2 FYEKMQ (reference sequence). CDR3 size: 16 residues.